The clone carrying this T cell receptor beta chain came up many times. The study based diagnoses on clinical symptoms, serum thyroxine and TRAb, thyroid ultrasound and orbital computed tomography. The data derive from a study of T cells in Graves' hyperthyroidism and ophthalmopathy. Study details: Peripheral blood collection took place at initial diagnosis, before any treatment.

This CDR3 spans 12 amino acids. Germline V gives CDR1 ENHRY, CDR2 SYGVKD. The V and J ends lost 10 bases and 3 bases respectively, with 12 bases between them. Using RNA transcripts as the source, TCR beta CDR3 regions were amplified. An initial round of RT-PCR targeting the TCR CDR3 relied on the HTBI primer set. TCRdb ran MiXCR on the multiplex PCR reads and lists one entry per CDR3 protein. The sample holds roughly 200,000 distinct CDR3 sequences, approximately 20% seen once. The V gene is TRBV10-3, the J gene TRBJ2-5; possibly TRBD2 for D (6 bases). What was sequenced was blood. The source of this sequence is a man between 35 and 55 years old with Graves' hyperthyroidism. CDR3 sequence reads: CASGTAEETQYF. CDR3 in DNA: TGTGCCAGCGGGACTGCTGAAGAGACCCAGTACTTC.